This T cell receptor beta chain was identified during a study of tumor and adjacent non-tumor tissue in lung cancer. Study background: There were roughly 11 adenocarcinoma, a couple of squamous cell carcinoma and 1 small cell lung cancer cases. Stage I to III disease affected ten to eleven men and roughly five women aged about 31 to 80. Study-wide results and caveats: Compared with tumor, normal lung showed significantly lower TCR diversity.

Germline V gene data show CDR1 as SGHAT and CDR2 as FQNNGV. The CDR3 has 15 amino acids. No cell sorting was done before RNA was extracted from the tissue. This non-tumor lung sample came from over 3 cm beyond the tumor edge. Donors were chemotherapy-naive, newly diagnosed lung cancer surgical patients in China, August–late 2014. In the case of this clonotype: Its specificity is not known. At one end the junction does not follow the germline gene, possibly because of a read error.

The library came from three nested PCR rounds adapted from ARM-PCR protocols. TCRdb re-called the multiplex PCR reads through MiXCR, storing one row per CDR3 protein. The sample consists of about 90,000 distinct CDR3 sequences, under 80% of them appearing once. The sequencing sample was made of distant non-tumor lung tissue. The source of this sequence is a woman in her 50s with non-small cell lung cancer. V gene TRBV11-2 combines with J gene TRBJ2-7; 10 bases match TRBD2. The CDR3 protein is CVSSPGLAAAYEQYF. The CDR3 nucleotides read TGTGTCAGCAGTCCAGGACTAGCGGCAGCCTACGAGCAGTACTTC.